These 5 T cell receptor beta chains were sequenced from one sample in a study of HIV-infected patients and healthy controls. Alpha and beta constant-region primers primed reverse transcription of about 500 ng RNA. Alpha and beta chain libraries were made separately by chain-specific third strand synthesis with multiplexing indices. A single record per CDR3 protein comes from TCRdb applying MiXCR to the 5' RACE reads. The sample has about 5,700 distinct CDR3 sequences, 8.5% to 10% seen once. Follow-up blood was drawn about 14 weeks, roughly three months, after antiretroviral therapy began. No cell fractionation was done, so the repertoire covers all unsorted peripheral blood T cells. Material: blood, obtained during antiretroviral therapy. Receptor source: an adult with HIV infection.

This clonotype is labeled as medium-sized. The rearrangement uses TRBV28 and TRBJ2-5; 8 bases line up with TRBD2. CDR3 length equals 17 residues. In germline, CDR1 is MDHEN, CDR2 SYDVKM. The V and J ends lost 7 bases and 1 base, in that order; junction bases with no gene match: 14. The CDR3 DNA follows: TGTGCCAGCACCCCAGTGGGTTTAGCGGGGATCCAAGAGACCCAGTACTTC. Its protein product is CASTPVGLAGIQETQYF.

The rearrangement joins TRBV2 to TRBJ2-4, with TRBD2 identical over 9 bases. Trimming cost V 3 bases and J 6 bases; bases outside gene matches: 3. The CDR3 length is 14 residues. CDR1 is SNHLY, CDR2 FYNNEI, per germline. The CDR3 sequence is CASSEETSGNIQYF. The CDR3 DNA is TGTGCCAGCAGTGAGGAGACTAGCGGAAACATTCAGTACTTC.

This clonotype is termed medium-sized. The V and J genes are TRBV7-2 and TRBJ2-2, with 9 bases that match TRBD1. The trim removed 1 base at V and 6 bases at J, leaving 9 bases unmatched. Germline CDR1 is SGHTA and CDR2 is FQGNSA. This CDR3 region has 17 residues. CDR3 bases: TGTGCCAGCAGCTTAGGAGGGACAGGGCCCTTCGCCGGGGAGCTGTTTTTT. Residues: CASSLGGTGPFAGELFF. Supplemented by reference TRBV7-2 and TRBJ2-2, the full variable domain reads GAGVSQSPSNKVTEKGKDVELRCDPISGHTALYWYRQSLGQGLEFLIYFQGNSAPDKSGLPSDRFSAERTGGSVSTLTIQRTQQEDSAVYLCASSLGGTGPFAGELFFGEGSRLTVL.

This clonotype was picked up a small number of times. V and J are TRBV20-1 and TRBJ1-4, with D uncertain. Germline lookup yields CDR1 DFQATT and CDR2 SNEGSKA (reference sequence). The CDR3 extends over 14 amino acids. V was clipped by 1 base and J by 5 bases, with 11 bases between them. CDR3 sequence: CSARAHRRNEKLFF. CDR3 DNA: TGCAGTGCTAGAGCACATCGCCGAAATGAAAAACTGTTTTTT.

Relative to its sample, this clonotype is medium-sized (0.01 to 0.1%). This rearrangement joins TRBV28 to TRBJ1-2; the D gene is possibly TRBD1 (6 bases). Between the trimmed V and J ends, which lost 5 bases and 0 bases, there was a span of 16 bases. The length of the CDR3 is 16 residues. Looked up from germline, CDR1 is MDHEN and CDR2 is SYDVKM. Here the CDR3 DNA reads TGTGCCAGCAGTATCCCCAGGGACATGGCTAACTATGGCTACACCTTC. It translates to CASSIPRDMANYGYTF.